This T cell receptor (beta chain) was identified in a study of blood T cell repertoires in COVID-19. Study context: Samples came from the United States, Italy and Spain, spanning acute and convalescent COVID-19. Sample material is recorded as cDNA or gDNA derived from T cells, B-cell-depleted T cells, or PBMCs.

Original data processing: Estimation of nucleated cell counts was performed using reference gene primer amplification. Libraries were prepared by immunoSEQ multiplex PCR; TCRdb keeps only in-frame clonotypes and omits some of them. The V and J calls and clone size come from that table; D and trimming were worked out from the DNA. The sample yields 90,000 to 120,000 clones, 70% to 85% seen once. Germline V lookup: CDR1 SGHRS, CDR2 YFSETQ. The CDR3 sequence is 14 residues long. Deletions cut 4 bases from V and 1 base from J, with 11 bases between. The count of this clone is one. The sample taken for sequencing was peripheral blood. The gene calls are TRBV5-1 and TRBJ1-1; D is uncertain. The TCR was taken from a woman older than 75 with active or convalescent COVID-19. The CDR3 DNA sequence: TGCGCCAGCAGCAGAAGACAACCGAACACTGAAGCTTTCTTT. Residues: CASSRRQPNTEAFF.